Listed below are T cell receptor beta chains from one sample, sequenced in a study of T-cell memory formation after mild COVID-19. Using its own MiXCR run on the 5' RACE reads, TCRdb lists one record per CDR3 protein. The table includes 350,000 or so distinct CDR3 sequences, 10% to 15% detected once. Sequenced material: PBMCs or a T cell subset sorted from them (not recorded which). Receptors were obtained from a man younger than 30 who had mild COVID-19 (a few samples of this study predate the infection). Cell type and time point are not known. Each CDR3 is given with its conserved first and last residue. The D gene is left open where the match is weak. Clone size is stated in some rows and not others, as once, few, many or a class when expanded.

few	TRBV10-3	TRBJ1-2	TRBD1	CAISGGAGGNYGYTF
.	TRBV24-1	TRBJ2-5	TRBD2	CATSDPAGGRGETQYF
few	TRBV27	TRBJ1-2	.	CASSPSRVALYGYTF
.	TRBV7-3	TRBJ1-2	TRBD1	CASSSQTGQGYTF
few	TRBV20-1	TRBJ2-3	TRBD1	CSARRTGGTDTQYF
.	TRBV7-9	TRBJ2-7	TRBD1	CASSLNNRDRGPHEQYF
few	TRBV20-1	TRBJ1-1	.	CSAREWRRLNTEAFF
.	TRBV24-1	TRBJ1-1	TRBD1	CATSDHRGLRTEAFF
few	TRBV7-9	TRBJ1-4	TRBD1	CASSLMGQVEEKLFF
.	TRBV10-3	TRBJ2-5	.	CAISESTTDQETQYF
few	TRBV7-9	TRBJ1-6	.	CASSPKRTYNSPLHF
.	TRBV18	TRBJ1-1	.	CASSPYQVGRGEAFF
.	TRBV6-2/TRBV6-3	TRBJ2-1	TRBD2	CASSYPTSGGSYNEQFF
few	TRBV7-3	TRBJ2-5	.	CASSPENGRTQYF
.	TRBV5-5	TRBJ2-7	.	CASRTDGPYGRGRHEQYF
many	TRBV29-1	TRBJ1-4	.	CSANVGGRNEKLFF
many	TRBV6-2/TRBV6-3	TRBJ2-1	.	CASRGSSYNEQFF
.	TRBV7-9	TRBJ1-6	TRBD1	CASSSGQQRISPLHF
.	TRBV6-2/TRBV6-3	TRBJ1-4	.	CASSPSWTTNEKLFF
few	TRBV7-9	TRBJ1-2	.	CASSLLGASVNYGYTF
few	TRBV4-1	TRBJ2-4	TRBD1	CASSQVVGQGNIQYF
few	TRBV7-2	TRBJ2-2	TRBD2	CASSLWLAGGGELFF
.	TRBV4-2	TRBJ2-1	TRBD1	CASSTIVGQGYNEQFF
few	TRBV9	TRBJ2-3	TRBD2	CASSVEGGEGKYDTQYF
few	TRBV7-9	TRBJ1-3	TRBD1	CASSRTGVGNTIYF
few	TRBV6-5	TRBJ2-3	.	CASRAGRGTDTQYF
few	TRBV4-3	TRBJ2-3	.	CASSQDTPTDTQYF
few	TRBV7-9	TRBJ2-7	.	CASSQLGSGYEQYF
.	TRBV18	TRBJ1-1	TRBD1	CASSPPGQQTTEAFF
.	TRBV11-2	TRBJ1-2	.	CASSSLQGAYGYTF
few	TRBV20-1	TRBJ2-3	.	CSGRKDTDTQYF
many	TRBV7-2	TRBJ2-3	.	CASSFSDTQYF
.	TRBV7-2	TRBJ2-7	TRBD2	CASSRITSGGPTADF
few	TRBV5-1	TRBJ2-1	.	CASSPRTTNEQFF
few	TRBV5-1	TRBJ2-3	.	CASSYSLAGALTDTQYF
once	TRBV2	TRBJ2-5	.	CASSGVWARETQYF
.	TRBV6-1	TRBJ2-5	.	CASSGGIQETQYF
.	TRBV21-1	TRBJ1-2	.	CASSEYRDSNYGYTF
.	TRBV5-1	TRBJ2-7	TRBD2	CASSLYGGGTYEQYF
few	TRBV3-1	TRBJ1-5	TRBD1	CASSQGTGRYQPQHF
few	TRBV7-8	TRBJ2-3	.	CASSSPATDSTDTQYF
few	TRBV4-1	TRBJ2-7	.	CASSQDSGQSWPYEQYF
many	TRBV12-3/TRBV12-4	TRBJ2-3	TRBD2	CASSATSGGDTQYF
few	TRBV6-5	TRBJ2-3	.	CATRTPDTQYF
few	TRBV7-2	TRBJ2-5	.	CASSLARGGQETQYF
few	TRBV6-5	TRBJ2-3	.	CASSYSGKLADTQYF
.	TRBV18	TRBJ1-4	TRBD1	CVSSPQRDSNEKLFF
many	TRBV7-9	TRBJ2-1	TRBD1	CASSHWGQGKVHEQFF